The 26 T cell receptor beta chains presented below share a single source sample, sequenced in a study of neoadjuvant nivolumab and ipilimumab in lung cancer. Produced via immunoSEQ multiplex PCR; TCRdb's table is partial and in-frame only. The sample includes over 45,000 clones, 80% to 90% seen only once; the top ten take roughly 3.7%. The sequenced sample was blood, obtained before neoadjuvant nivolumab, alone or with ipilimumab. The receptors were sampled from an adult with non-small cell lung cancer. Some clones in this sample may be carry-over from other donors' samples.

The chain combines TRBV19 with TRBJ2-7; no reliable D call. This CDR3 is built from 14 residues. CDR1 is LNHDA, CDR2 SQIVND, per germline (reference sequence). With 7 bases removed from V and 0 bases from J, the gap between germline ends came to 13 bases. The CDR3 sequence: CASKRSSYSYEQYF. In DNA, the CDR3 is TGTGCCAGTAAAAGGTCCTCCTACTCCTACGAGCAGTACTTC. The whole variable domain, filled in from reference TRBV19 and TRBJ2-7, reads DGGITQSPKYLFRKEGQNVTLSCEQNLNHDAMYWYRQDPGQGLRLIYYSQIVNDFQKGDIAEGYSVSREKKESFPLTVTSAQKNPTAFYLCASKRSSYSYEQYFGPGTRLTVT.

The sample holds one count of this clone. V and J are TRBV18 and TRBJ1-1; weak D call: TRBD1 (5 bases). From germline, CDR1 is KGHSH and CDR2 LQKENI. Deletions cut 2 bases from V and 5 bases from J, with 18 bases between. The CDR3 has 16 amino acids. The CDR3 spells CASSPNRMGTGTEAFF. The CDR3 DNA is TGTGCCAGCTCACCAAACAGGATGGGAACGGGGACTGAAGCTTTCTTT.

The genes are TRBV29-1 and TRBJ2-5; a weak D match, TRBD1 (6 bases). This CDR3 has 13 residues. CDR1 is SQVTM and CDR2 is ANQGSEA in the germline V gene. V was clipped by 6 bases and J by 2 bases, with 13 bases between them. This chain's CDR3 is CSVERQGQETQYF. The CDR3, as DNA: TGCAGCGTGGAAAGGCAGGGGCAAGAGACCCAGTACTTC.

The rearrangement joins TRBV7-9 to TRBJ2-1, with 9 bases lining up with TRBD2. Germline V gives CDR1 SEHNR, CDR2 FQNEAQ (reference sequence). The CDR3 length is 15 residues. V shed 6 bases, J shed 1 base, and the junction held 4 bases outside the gene matches. The DNA of the CDR3 is TGTGCCAGCAGGTCTAGCGGGAATTCCTACAATGAGCAGTTCTTC. It translates to CASRSSGNSYNEQFF.

V usage is TRBV30 and J usage is TRBJ2-2; D ambiguous. The CDR3 loop spans 14 amino acids. The germline V and J ends were trimmed by 2 bases and 0 bases, with 7 bases remaining between them. The germline CDR1 and CDR2 sequences are GTSNPN and SVGIG (reference sequence). DNA of the CDR3: TGTGCCTGGAGTACCCCCCCGAACACCGGGGAGCTGTTTTTT. Its translation: CAWSTPPNTGELFF. Based on the CDR3 plus reference TRBV30 and TRBJ2-2, the full variable domain is SQTIHQWPATLVQPVGSPLSLECTVEGTSNPNLYWYRQAAGRGLQLLFYSVGIGQISSEVPQNLSASRPQDRQFILSSKKLLLSDSGFYLCAWSTPPNTGELFFGEGSRLTVL.

The CDR3 nucleotides read TGTGCCAGCAGTACTACAGGGGCAGGCACTGAAGCTTTCTTT. Protein sequence: CASSTTGAGTEAFF. J is TRBJ1-1 and V is TRBV6-1; 7 positions match TRBD1. V dropped 5 bases and J dropped 4; count of bases not matched to a gene: 7. CDR1 and CDR2 (germline): MNHNS, SASEGT. The CDR3 extends over 14 amino acids.

The chain recombines TRBV5-1 with TRBJ1-1, with D hard to call. CDR3 length: 14 amino acids. The germline CDR1 and CDR2 sequences are SGHRS and YFSETQ. Between the trimmed V and J ends, which lost 0 bases and 6 bases, there was a span of 12 bases. The CDR3 spells CASSLADGKAEAFF. DNA for the CDR3: TGCGCCAGCAGCTTGGCCGACGGGAAGGCTGAAGCTTTCTTT.

V usage is TRBV6-1 and J usage is TRBJ2-1, with 8 bases that match TRBD2. Germline V gene data show CDR1 as MNHNS and CDR2 as SASEGT. This CDR3 region has 14 residues. Unmatched junction bases numbered 11, after V lost 8 bases and J lost 8 bases. CDR3: CASPGLGALDEQFF. CDR3 nucleotide sequence: TGTGCCAGCCCGGGACTAGGGGCCCTAGATGAGCAGTTCTTC.

The V and J genes are TRBV5-4 and TRBJ2-7; D remains ambiguous. This CDR3 spans 13 amino acids. Trimming removed 1 base at V and 3 bases at J, with 8 bases between. CDR1 is SGHNT and CDR2 is YYREEE in the germline V gene (reference sequence). The chain's CDR3 is CASSLSPNYEQYF. CDR3 coding DNA: TGTGCCAGCAGCTTGTCCCCAAACTACGAGCAGTACTTC.

This chain links TRBV19 with TRBJ1-4; weak D call: TRBD1 (5 bases). This CDR3 comprises 15 residues. Trimming left V 0 bases short and J 7 bases short, with 12 bases between. CDR1 LNHDA and CDR2 SQIVND come from the germline V gene (reference sequence). The CDR3 DNA reads as TGTGCCAGTAGTATAGACCCCAGGGCGGCTGAAAAACTGTTTTTT. Its protein product is CASSIDPRAAEKLFF.

J is TRBJ2-7 and V is TRBV18; D ambiguous. Trimming cost V 3 bases and J 4 bases, with 10 bases left between them. The germline gives CDR1 KGHSH, CDR2 LQKENI. The CDR3 runs to 13 residues. The CDR3 here is CASSPGSIYEQYF. The DNA of the CDR3 is TGTGCCAGCTCACCGGGCTCAATTTACGAGCAGTACTTC.

This chain connects TRBV5-4 to TRBJ1-5; 8 bases are shared with TRBD1. The CDR3 runs to 15 residues. Losses at the gene ends were 0 bases for V and 4 bases for J; bases not matched to a gene: 3. Germline V gene sequence: CDR1 SGHNT, CDR2 YYREEE (reference sequence). The CDR3 DNA sequence: TGTGCCAGCAGCTTGGGGACAGGGACGAATCAGCCCCAGCATTTT. Protein sequence: CASSLGTGTNQPQHF.

The chain joins TRBV6-5 to TRBJ2-7; maybe TRBD1 (6 bases). The germline V and J ends were trimmed by 0 bases and 2 bases, with 14 bases remaining between them. Germline V lookup: CDR1 MNHEY, CDR2 SVGAGI. This CDR3 spans 16 amino acids. The CDR3 bases are TGTGCCAGCAGTTACTCGTGGGCAGGGGATGCCTACGAGCAGTACTTC. It is translated as CASSYSWAGDAYEQYF.

The gene calls are TRBV29-1 and TRBJ2-6; 8 bases match TRBD1. The CDR3 length is 15 residues. V lost 8 bases and J lost 0; bases outside the gene matches: 6. Germline V gives CDR1 SQVTM, CDR2 ANQGSEA. The CDR3, as DNA: TGCAGCTCGGACGGACAGGGCTCTGGGGCCAACGTCCTGACTTTC. The encoded protein is CSSDGQGSGANVLTF.

About this clone itself: Different DNA sequences within this sample yield the same CDR3. This sequence joins TRBV2 and TRBJ1-5, with D tentatively TRBD1 (6 bases). The germline V gene has CDR1 SNHLY and CDR2 FYNNEI. V was shortened by 2 bases and J by 4 bases, with 9 bases between the two germline ends. This CDR3 spans 14 amino acids. In DNA, the CDR3 is TGTGCCAGCAGTGAATTGCAGGGGAATCAGCCCCAGCATTTT. As protein: CASSELQGNQPQHF. The whole variable domain, filled in from reference TRBV2 and TRBJ1-5, reads EPEVTQTPSHQVTQMGQEVILRCVPISNHLYFYWYRQILGQKVEFLVSFYNNEISEKSEIFDDQFSVERPDGSNFTLKIRSTKLEDSAMYFCASSELQGNQPQHFGDGTRLSIL.

The chain couples TRBV15 to TRBJ1-1; D is uncertain. Germline loops: CDR1 LNHNV, CDR2 YYDKDF (reference sequence). V lost 1 base, J lost 4 bases, and 13 bases lay in between. The CDR3 is made up of 15 amino acids. CDR3 nucleotide sequence: TGTGCCACCAGCAGAGGCGGCCTGCAATCCACTGAAGCTTTCTTT. It encodes CATSRGGLQSTEAFF.

The gene calls are TRBV9 and TRBJ1-5; D may be TRBD1 (5 bases). This CDR3 region has 14 residues. V was cut by 7 bases and J by 3 bases, with 14 bases left in between. Germline CDR1 and CDR2: SGDLS and YYNGEE. The CDR3 region is CASGAGLFNQPQHF. DNA for the CDR3: TGTGCCAGCGGAGCAGGGCTTTTCAATCAGCCCCAGCATTTT.

Only one count was recorded for this clone. This chain uses TRBV30 with TRBJ1-3; 7 bases line up with TRBD1. This CDR3 spans 15 amino acids. V was clipped by 0 bases and J by 0 bases; unmatched bases: 2. Germline V lookup: CDR1 GTSNPN, CDR2 SVGIG (reference sequence). The CDR3 DNA follows: TGTGCCTGGAGTGTGGACAGGAGCTCTGGAAACACCATATATTTT. Amino acid sequence: CAWSVDRSSGNTIYF.

The chain uses TRBV20-1 and TRBJ1-2, with D possibly TRBD1 on 5 matching bases. In germline, CDR1 is DFQATT, CDR2 SNEGSKA (reference sequence). CDR3 size: 11 residues. Trimming took off 6 bases at V and 11 bases at J, with 16 bases between the two ends. CDR3 region: CSAGGDGRYTF. CDR3 nucleotide sequence: TGCAGTGCCGGGGGGGACGGCCGGTACACCTTC.

The gene calls are TRBV11-2 and TRBJ2-3; 9 nucleotides match TRBD1. The CDR3 is made up of 16 amino acids. Losses at the gene ends were 4 bases for V and 0 bases for J; bases not matched to a gene: 5. CDR1 is SGHAT and CDR2 is FQNNGV in the germline V gene. The CDR3 coding sequence is TGTGCCAGCAGCTGGGGACAGGGCCCAAGCACAGATACGCAGTATTTT. The encoded protein is CASSWGQGPSTDTQYF.

This chain uses TRBV18 with TRBJ2-1, with D tentatively TRBD2 (6 bases). Trimming stripped 3 bases from V and 8 bases from J, with 11 bases between. Germline V gives CDR1 KGHSH, CDR2 LQKENI. This CDR3 has 13 residues. CDR3 loop: CASSPGGGHEQFF. CDR3 nucleotides: TGTGCCAGCTCACCGGGAGGAGGCCATGAGCAGTTCTTC.

The sample holds a few counts of this clone. The V call is TRBV19, the J call TRBJ2-1; no clear D gene. Germline V gene sequence: CDR1 LNHDA, CDR2 SQIVND (reference sequence). This CDR3 has 13 residues. V lost 4 bases, J lost 6 bases, and 10 bases lay in between. CDR3 DNA: TGTGCCAGTAGTACGACGGCCCTCAATGAGCAGTTCTTC. Amino acids: CASSTTALNEQFF.

The chain joins TRBV15 to TRBJ2-3, with D possibly called TRBD1 or TRBD2 (6 bases each). The V gene's germline CDR1 is LNHNV and CDR2 YYDKDF (reference sequence). Trimming removed 5 bases from V and 4 bases from J, with 10 bases in between. The CDR3 is 13 residues long. The CDR3 DNA follows: TGTGCCACCAGCGGGGGGCTAGCAGATACGCAGTATTTT. Its translation is CATSGGLADTQYF.

The rearrangement joins TRBV11-2 to TRBJ2-3; D not resolved. V shed 4 bases and J shed 1 base, with 6 bases lying between them. Germline V gene lookup returns CDR1 SGHAT and CDR2 FQNNGV. The CDR3 extends over 13 amino acids. CDR3 nucleotides: TGTGCCAGCAGCTCGACTGGCACAGATACGCAGTATTTT. Its translation is CASSSTGTDTQYF.

The genes are TRBV11-1 and TRBJ2-3; D remains ambiguous. This CDR3 is built from 12 residues. Trimming stripped 3 bases from V and 6 bases from J, with 7 bases between. Germline V gene sequence: CDR1 SGHAT, CDR2 FQDESV (reference sequence). CDR3 DNA sequence: TGTGCCAGCAGCTTTGTGTCGGATACGCAGTATTTT. Its protein product is CASSFVSDTQYF.

The chain links TRBV7-9 to TRBJ1-5; maybe TRBD1 (6 bases). With 0 bases removed from V and 6 bases from J, the gap between germline ends came to 9 bases. There are 14 residues in the CDR3. In germline, CDR1 is SEHNR, CDR2 FQNEAQ (reference sequence). CDR3 in amino acids: CASSLAGGGQPQHF. In DNA, the CDR3 is TGTGCCAGCAGCTTAGCCGGGGGCGGTCAGCCCCAGCATTTT.